This T cell receptor (beta chain) was obtained from a study of CD8+CD57+ T cells in acquired aplastic anemia. The overall study: DNA recovered from sorted CD4+ and CD8+ cells had a mean of about 3 ug. For CD4+ cells, healthy donors had an average of around 9.9 million reads. Regarding the study as a whole: Around 27 sequences, all CD8+ CDR3, were shared between patients and controls.

Investigators profiled TCR beta VDJ and CDR3 from genomic DNA template. One entry per CDR3 protein results from TCRdb running MiXCR on the reads. The sample carries some 120,000 distinct CDR3 sequences, 48% recorded once. As concerns this clonotype: Its antigen remains unidentified.

The sample consisted of sorted CD4+, CD8+, or CD8+CD57+ T cells (not recorded which) from PBMCs. The sequence was obtained from a human donor in good health, serving as a control.

DNA of the CDR3: TGTGCCACCAGCAGCCCCCGGATGACGGGTCTAAACACCATATATTTT. Protein sequence: CATSSPRMTGLNTIYF. The J gene is TRBJ1-3, the V gene TRBV15; no clear D gene. This CDR3 has 16 residues. Germline loops: CDR1 LNHNV, CDR2 YYDKDF (reference sequence). With 3 bases removed from V and 6 bases from J, the gap between germline ends came to 18 bases.